These T cell receptor beta chains were read from a single sample in a study of PD-1 blockade in mismatch repair-deficient tumors. No antigen has been identified for these receptors. Profiled with immunoSEQ multiplex PCR; TCRdb holds only in-frame clones, not every one. The data contain about 15,000 clones, about 84% of them singletons. The specimen comprised cells cultured in vitro, sampled from a patient treated with pembrolizumab. Receptors originate from an adult with mismatch repair-deficient cancer. CDR3s include the opening cysteine and the closing phenylalanine or tryptophan. Each record gives: V gene, clone size, CDR3 length, J gene, D gene, CDR3 DNA, CDR3 protein. The D gene is left open where the match is weak. Clone size is stated in some rows and not others, as once, few, many or a class when expanded.

>TRBV29-1|NA|15|TRBJ1-5|NA
TGCAGCGTTGAAGAGGCCCTCGTAAGCGGTCAGCCCCAGCATTTT
CSVEEALVSGQPQHF
>TRBV27|NA|14|TRBJ2-7|TRBD1
TGTGCCAGCAGTTTAGCCGGGACAGGGAACGAGCAGTACTTC
CASSLAGTGNEQYF
>TRBV5-6|NA|13|TRBJ1-1|NA
TGTGCCAGCAGCATCGGACAGAACACTGAAGCTTTCTTT
CASSIGQNTEAFF
>TRBV2|NA|14|TRBJ2-2|NA
TGTGCCAGCAGTGGGGTCTCGAACACCGGGGAGCTGTTTTTT
CASSGVSNTGELFF
>TRBV30|NA|13|TRBJ2-7|NA
TGTGCCTGGAGAAGGGTGGAAGTCTACGAGCAGTACTTC
CAWRRVEVYEQYF
>TRBV19|NA|16|TRBJ2-3|NA
TGTGCCAGTAGTGCCCTGGGGCTGATTAGCACAGATACGCAGTATTTT
CASSALGLISTDTQYF
>TRBV5-1|NA|14|TRBJ2-5|TRBD1
TGCGCCAGCAGCTCGGGGACAGGGGGGGAGACCCAGTACTTC
CASSSGTGGETQYF
>TRBV21-1|NA|14|TRBJ1-2|NA
TGTGCCAGCAGCAAAGCACAGGGGGTCTATGGCTACACCTTT
CASSKAQGVYGYTF
>TRBV18|NA|13|TRBJ2-7|TRBD2
TGTGCCAGCTCAGAACTAGCGGGAGACGAGCAGTACTTC
CASSELAGDEQYF
>TRBV11-2|NA|13|TRBJ1-1|NA
TGTGCCAGCAGCTTCCGGTCCCCTCCGCAAGCTTTCTTT
CASSFRSPPQAFF
>TRBV11-1|once|15|TRBJ2-2|NA
TGTGCCAGCAGCTTACTCCCAGGGAACACCGGGGAGCTGTTTTTT
CASSLLPGNTGELFF
>TRBV9|NA|13|TRBJ2-1|NA
TGTGCCAGCAGCGTAGGCAGGGTGAATGAGCAGTTCTTC
CASSVGRVNEQFF
>TRBV18|NA|15|TRBJ1-1|TRBD1
TGTGCCAGCTCACATGGACAGGGGGCAGAAACTGAAGCTTTCTTT
CASSHGQGAETEAFF
>TRBV28|NA|15|TRBJ2-1|TRBD1
TGTGCCAGCAGTTCGCGGGACAGGTCCGGGAATGAGCAGTTCTTC
CASSSRDRSGNEQFF
>TRBV27|NA|13|TRBJ1-2|NA
TGTGCCAGCAGTTTAAGGGTGGGAAATGGCTACACCTTC
CASSLRVGNGYTF
>TRBV27|once|14|TRBJ2-2|NA
TGTGCCAGCAGTTTAGGGTCCTCCGCCGGGGAGCTGTTTTTT
CASSLGSSAGELFF
>TRBV5-6|NA|14|TRBJ1-6|NA
TGTGCCAGCAGCTTGGCGGGGACTAATTCACCCCTCCACTTT
CASSLAGTNSPLHF
>TRBV19|NA|14|TRBJ1-2|NA
TGTGCCAGTAGTCCCCGGGCCACCTTCTATGGCTACACCTTC
CASSPRATFYGYTF
>TRBV5-1|once|16|TRBJ1-3|NA
TGCGCCAGCAGCTTGGTCGCAGCGCCCTCTGGAAACACCATATATTTT
CASSLVAAPSGNTIYF
>TRBV7-3|NA|15|TRBJ1-1|NA
TGTGCCAGCAGCTTGCTTAGGACGCCGAACACTGAAGCTTTCTTT
CASSLLRTPNTEAFF
>TRBV27|NA|17|TRBJ1-6|NA
TGTGCCAGCAGTCCCATGTCCATAGGCTCCTATAATTCACCCCTCCACTTT
CASSPMSIGSYNSPLHF
>TRBV30|NA|13|TRBJ1-1|NA
TGTGCCTGGAGTTACGGCAGCAACACTGAAGCTTTCTTT
CAWSYGSNTEAFF
>TRBV30|NA|13|TRBJ1-5|NA
TGTGCCTGGAGTATTCGAGGATTACAGCCCCAGCATTTT
CAWSIRGLQPQHF
>TRBV7-6|NA|14|TRBJ1-2|NA
TGTGCCAGCAGCTTAGAACGGGGAGACTATGGCTACACCTTC
CASSLERGDYGYTF
>TRBV27|NA|13|TRBJ2-5|NA
TGTGCCAGCAGTTTAATCCGCCAAGAGACCCAGTACTTC
CASSLIRQETQYF
>TRBV5-3|NA|18|TRBJ2-1|TRBD2
TGTGCCAGAAGCTTGGAGACTAGCGCTATCATCGCTTACAATGAGCAGTTCTTC
CARSLETSAIIAYNEQFF
>TRBV7-9|NA|16|TRBJ2-3|NA
TGTGCCAGCAGCTTGTCTAAACAAGCCGTCACAGATACGCAGTATTTT
CASSLSKQAVTDTQYF
>TRBV27|once|15|TRBJ2-1|TRBD2
TGTGCCAGCAGTATAGGGACTAGCGGGGACAATGAGCAGTTCTTC
CASSIGTSGDNEQFF
>TRBV27|NA|15|TRBJ1-2|TRBD1
TGTGCCAGCAGTTTCTCAACAGGGGGACTTAGTGGCTACACCTTC
CASSFSTGGLSGYTF
>TRBV7-2|NA|15|TRBJ2-7|TRBD1
TGTGCCAGCAGCTTAGGTAGGACAGGGATATACGAGCAGTACTTC
CASSLGRTGIYEQYF
>TRBV7-9|NA|19|TRBJ2-2|NA
TGTGCCAGCAGCTCTACGTGGGGTTATGGCAGCCCAAACACCGGGGAGCTGTTTTTT
CASSSTWGYGSPNTGELFF
>TRBV7-9|NA|12|TRBJ1-3|NA
TGTGCCAGCACCCTTCGAGGAAACACCATATATTTT
CASTLRGNTIYF
>TRBV10-1|NA|18|TRBJ2-6|NA
TGCGCCAGCAGTGAGGGGTCAAGATCGCACAGTCGGGCCAACGTCCTGACTTTC
CASSEGSRSHSRANVLTF
>TRBV28|NA|14|TRBJ1-2|NA
TGTGCCAGCAGCGGGACTGGCGGATACTATGGCTACACCTTC
CASSGTGGYYGYTF
>TRBV9|NA|16|TRBJ2-1|TRBD2
TGTGCCAGCAGCGTTGGGCGGGAGGGCCCCTACAATGAGCAGTTCTTC
CASSVGREGPYNEQFF
>TRBV2|NA|11|TRBJ2-6|NA
TGTGCCACCACCGCCTCCAACGTCCTGACTTTC
CATTASNVLTF
>TRBV6-6|NA|14|TRBJ2-5|TRBD2
TGTGCCAGCAGGGACGCCGGGAGGCAAGAGACCCAGTACTTC
CASRDAGRQETQYF
>TRBV28|NA|14|TRBJ2-5|NA
TGTGCCAGCAGTTTGCTTGGGATACAAGAGACCCAGTACTTC
CASSLLGIQETQYF
>TRBV7-8|once|13|TRBJ1-5|NA
TGTGCCAGCAGCTTAGAGGAGGGGCAGCCCCAGCATTTT
CASSLEEGQPQHF
>TRBV5-1|NA|13|TRBJ1-1|NA
TGCGCCAGCAGCCCGGATGGGAGCACTGAAGCTTTCTTT
CASSPDGSTEAFF
>TRBV5-1|once|14|TRBJ1-1|NA
TGCGCCAGCAGCTCTCTTCCCGGGACCACTGAAGCTTTCTTT
CASSSLPGTTEAFF
>TRBV5-1|NA|14|TRBJ1-1|NA
TGCGCCAGCAGCTTCGGGGGCGCGAACACTGAAGCTTTCTTT
CASSFGGANTEAFF
>TRBV6-5|NA|12|TRBJ1-1|NA
TGTGCCAGCAGTGACCGAAAGAGCGAAGCTTTCTTT
CASSDRKSEAFF
>TRBV6-5|NA|13|TRBJ1-4|TRBD1
TGTGCCAGCAGGGAGGGGGCGGGGGAAAAACTGTTTTTT
CASREGAGEKLFF